These 14 T cell receptor beta chains share one sample of origin, sequenced in a study of cytomegalovirus exposure and HLA in healthy donors. Sequencing used immunoSEQ multiplex PCR; TCRdb keeps in-frame clones, though not all of them. The data show 150,000 to 200,000 clones, roughly 80% seen once. The sequenced material came from PBMCs. The receptor source for this set is a young man in good health and CMV-seropositive.

The rearrangement links TRBV6-5 to TRBJ1-2; 10 bases are a match to TRBD1. The CDR3 extends over 16 amino acids. In germline, CDR1 is MNHEY, CDR2 SVGAGI. With 2 bases clipped from V and 8 bases from J, the junction kept 11 bases outside the gene matches. DNA for the CDR3: TGTGCCAGCAGTTACGTAACCGGGACAGGGGCCGGGGGCTACACCTTC. It yields the protein CASSYVTGTGAGGYTF.

This rearrangement joins TRBV7-2 to TRBJ1-4, with TRBD1 as a possible D gene (5 bases). Germline V gene data show CDR1 as SGHTA and CDR2 as FQGNSA. V lost 4 bases and J lost 8, with 11 bases in between. The CDR3 covers 13 residues. DNA of the CDR3: TGTGCCAGCAGCTCGTGGACAAGCGAAAAACTGTTTTTT. As protein: CASSSWTSEKLFF.

The rearrangement uses TRBV9 and TRBJ2-7; possible D gene TRBD1, 6 bases. Trimming cost V 0 bases and J 10 bases, with 14 bases left between them. The CDR3 length is 13 residues. Germline V gene data show CDR1 as SGDLS and CDR2 as YYNGEE. The CDR3 protein is CASSVEPRTVQYF. The CDR3 DNA follows: TGTGCCAGCAGCGTAGAGCCCAGGACAGTCCAGTACTTC.

The chain recombines TRBV5-6 with TRBJ2-7; a weak D match, TRBD1 (6 bases). V lost 3 bases, J lost 7 bases, and 20 bases lay in between. Germline CDR1 is SGHDT and CDR2 is YYEEEE. The CDR3 totals 15 residues. DNA for the CDR3: TGTGCCAGCAGCTCCCCCGGGACACGGGTTTGGGAGCAGTACTTC. Protein product: CASSSPGTRVWEQYF.

V usage is TRBV9 and J usage is TRBJ2-3; a possible D gene is TRBD2 (6 bases). The CDR3 sequence is 17 residues long. Trimming took off 4 bases at V and 4 bases at J, with 22 bases between the two ends. The germline V gene encodes CDR1 SGDLS and CDR2 YYNGEE. The CDR3, as DNA: TGTGCCAGCAGCTTTCCCGGGCTCAGAGGGGAGGCAGATACGCAGTATTTT. Amino acid sequence: CASSFPGLRGEADTQYF.

The chain recombines TRBV27 with TRBJ2-7, with 8 bases matching TRBD1. The CDR3 extends over 14 amino acids. The germline V gene has CDR1 MNHEY and CDR2 SMNVEV (reference sequence). V dropped 2 bases and J dropped 0; count of bases not matched to a gene: 0. The CDR3 bases are TGTGCCAGCAGTTTAACAGGGGGCTCCTACGAGCAGTACTTC. It yields the protein CASSLTGGSYEQYF.

This clone was detected only once. The rearrangement uses TRBV7-2 and TRBJ1-2; TRBD1 matches 9 bases. Trimming removed 5 bases from V and 5 bases from J; junction bases left unmatched: 9. Germline-derived CDR1 and CDR2 are SGHTA and FQGNSA. The CDR3 totals 15 residues. The CDR3 DNA reads TGTGCCAGCAGCAGGGACAGGGTCGGCCTTTATGGCTACACCTTC. This sequence encodes CASSRDRVGLYGYTF.

The chain carries TRBV27 and TRBJ2-7, with 9 bases aligning to TRBD1. The CDR3 totals 14 residues. In germline, CDR1 is MNHEY, CDR2 SMNVEV (reference sequence). J lost 2 bases, V lost 6 bases, and 5 bases had no gene match. Here the CDR3 reads CASRGTGLTYEQYF. The CDR3 nucleotides are TGTGCCAGCAGAGGGACAGGGCTTACCTACGAGCAGTACTTC.

The chain has TRBV7-6 and TRBJ1-5, with D perhaps TRBD1 (6 bases). CDR3 size: 15 residues. Germline-derived CDR1 and CDR2 are SGHVS and FNYEAQ. V was pared by 1 base and J by 5 bases, with 12 bases between. As DNA, the CDR3 is TGTGCCAGCAGCTTAGTAACAGGGAGCGATCAGCCCCAGCATTTT. Its protein product is CASSLVTGSDQPQHF.

The CDR3 spells CASSLQRGGANIQYF. The CDR3, as DNA: TGTGCCAGCAGCTTACAGCGGGGGGGCGCAAACATTCAGTACTTC. V is TRBV7-2 and J is TRBJ2-4; TRBD2 matches at 10 bases. Trimming took 2 bases from V and 6 from J; bases not matched to a gene: 4. The CDR3 length is 15 residues. Germline V gene sequence: CDR1 SGHTA, CDR2 FQGNSA.

The chain uses TRBV6-6 and TRBJ2-1; D is uncertain. This CDR3 comprises 12 residues. The ends were cut back, 2 bases at V and 8 bases at J, with 7 bases in the middle. Germline loops: CDR1 MNHNY, CDR2 SVGAGI (reference sequence). The CDR3 loop is CASSYRVHEQFF. For the CDR3, the DNA is TGTGCCAGCAGTTACCGGGTCCATGAGCAGTTCTTC.

This clone was recorded once. J is TRBJ2-1 and V is TRBV6-4, with TRBD1 matching over 9 bases. Germline V gene sequence: CDR1 MRHNA, CDR2 SNTAGT. V gave up 5 bases and J gave up 8 bases; unmatched junction bases: 10. CDR3 length equals 15 residues. CDR3 DNA: TGTGCCAGCAGTCTGACCGGGACAGGGACCGATGAGCAGTTCTTC. Translated, it gives CASSLTGTGTDEQFF.

The chain couples TRBV9 to TRBJ2-1; no definite D call. Trimming shortened V by 0 bases and J by 5 bases, and 9 bases separated the two germline ends. This CDR3 has 14 amino acids. Germline V gives CDR1 SGDLS, CDR2 YYNGEE. The CDR3 nucleotides read TGTGCCAGCAGCGTAGACGACGGAGACAATGAGCAGTTCTTC. This encodes CASSVDDGDNEQFF.

J is TRBJ2-7 and V is TRBV5-1, with unresolved D. The CDR3 has 12 amino acids. Looked up from germline, CDR1 is SGHRS and CDR2 is YFSETQ. V gave up 4 bases and J gave up 0 bases, with 5 bases separating them. The DNA for the CDR3 is TGCGCCAGCAGCGATAGCTCCTACGAGCAGTACTTC. As protein: CASSDSSYEQYF.